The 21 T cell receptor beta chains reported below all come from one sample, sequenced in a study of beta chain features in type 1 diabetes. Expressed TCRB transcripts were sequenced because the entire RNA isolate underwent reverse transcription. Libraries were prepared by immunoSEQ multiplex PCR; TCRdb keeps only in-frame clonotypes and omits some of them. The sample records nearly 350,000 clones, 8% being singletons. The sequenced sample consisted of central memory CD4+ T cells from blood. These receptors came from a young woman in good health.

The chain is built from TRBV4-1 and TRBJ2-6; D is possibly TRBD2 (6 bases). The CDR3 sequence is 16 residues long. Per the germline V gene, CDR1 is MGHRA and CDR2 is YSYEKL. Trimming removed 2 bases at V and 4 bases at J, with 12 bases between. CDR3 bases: TGCGCCAGCAGCCAACTCGGGACTCGGGGGGCCAACGTCCTGACTTTC. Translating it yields CASSQLGTRGANVLTF.

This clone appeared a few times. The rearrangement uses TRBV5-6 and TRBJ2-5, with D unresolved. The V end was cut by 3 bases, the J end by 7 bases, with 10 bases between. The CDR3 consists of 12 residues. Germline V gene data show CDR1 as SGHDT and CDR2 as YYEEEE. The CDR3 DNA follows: TGTGCCAGCAGCTGGGAACGAAGGACCCAGTACTTC. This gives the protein CASSWERRTQYF.

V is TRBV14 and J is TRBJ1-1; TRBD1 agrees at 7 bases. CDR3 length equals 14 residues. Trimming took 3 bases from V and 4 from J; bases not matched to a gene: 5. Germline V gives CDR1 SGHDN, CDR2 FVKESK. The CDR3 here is CASSHRGRTTEAFF. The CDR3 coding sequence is TGTGCCAGCAGCCATAGGGGGCGGACCACTGAAGCTTTCTTT.

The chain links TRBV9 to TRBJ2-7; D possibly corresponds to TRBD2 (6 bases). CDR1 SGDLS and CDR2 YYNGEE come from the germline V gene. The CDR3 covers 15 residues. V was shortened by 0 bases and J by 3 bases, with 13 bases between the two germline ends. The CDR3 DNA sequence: TGTGCCAGCAGCGTAGACGGGAGCAAGGGCTACGAGCAGTACTTC. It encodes CASSVDGSKGYEQYF. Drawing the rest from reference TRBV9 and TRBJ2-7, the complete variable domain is DSGVTQTPKHLITATGQRVTLRCSPRSGDLSVYWYQQSLDQGLQFLIQYYNGEERAKGNILERFSAQQFPDLHSELNLSSLELGDSALYFCASSVDGSKGYEQYFGPGTRLTVT.

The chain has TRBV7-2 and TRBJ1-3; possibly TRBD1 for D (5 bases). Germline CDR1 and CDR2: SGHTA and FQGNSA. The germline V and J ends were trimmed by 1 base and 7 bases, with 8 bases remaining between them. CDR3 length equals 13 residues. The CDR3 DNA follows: TGTGCCAGCAGCTTAGGCAGGGTGAACACCATATATTTT. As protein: CASSLGRVNTIYF.

CDR3 protein: CASSSGQGIQETQYF. In nucleotides, the CDR3 is TGTGCCAGCAGCTCTGGACAGGGGATCCAAGAGACCCAGTACTTC. The V gene is TRBV4-2, the J gene TRBJ2-5; TRBD1 matches at 9 bases. Trimming took 5 bases from V and 1 from J; bases not matched to a gene: 5. The CDR3 totals 15 residues. The germline V gene has CDR1 LGHNA and CDR2 YNFKEQ.

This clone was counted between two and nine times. CDR3 coding DNA: TGTGCCAGCAGTGAAAACAGGGGGGGAGAGACCCAGTACTTC. Protein product: CASSENRGGETQYF. The J gene is TRBJ2-5, the V gene TRBV6-1; TRBD1 might be the D (8 bases). This CDR3 is built from 14 residues. Trimming left V 2 bases short and J 4 bases short, with 11 bases between. Per germline, CDR1 MNHNS and CDR2 SASEGT.

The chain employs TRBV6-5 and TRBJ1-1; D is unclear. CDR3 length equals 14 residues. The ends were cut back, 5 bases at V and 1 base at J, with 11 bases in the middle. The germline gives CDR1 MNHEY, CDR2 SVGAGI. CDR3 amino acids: CASSATRTNTEAFF. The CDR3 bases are TGTGCCAGCAGTGCCACCAGGACGAACACTGAAGCTTTCTTT.

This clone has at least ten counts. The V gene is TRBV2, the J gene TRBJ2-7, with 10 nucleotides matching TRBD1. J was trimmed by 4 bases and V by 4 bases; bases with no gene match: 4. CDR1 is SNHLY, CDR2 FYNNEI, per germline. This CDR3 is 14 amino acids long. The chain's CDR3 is CASSGGQGIYEQYF. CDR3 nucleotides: TGTGCCAGCAGTGGGGGACAGGGGATATACGAGCAGTACTTC.

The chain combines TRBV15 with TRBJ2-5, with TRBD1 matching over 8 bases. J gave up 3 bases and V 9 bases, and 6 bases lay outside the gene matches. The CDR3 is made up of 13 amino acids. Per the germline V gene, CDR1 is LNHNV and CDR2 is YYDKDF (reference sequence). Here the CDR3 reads CATGTGLKETQYF. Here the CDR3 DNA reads TGTGCCACAGGGACAGGCTTGAAAGAGACCCAGTACTTC.

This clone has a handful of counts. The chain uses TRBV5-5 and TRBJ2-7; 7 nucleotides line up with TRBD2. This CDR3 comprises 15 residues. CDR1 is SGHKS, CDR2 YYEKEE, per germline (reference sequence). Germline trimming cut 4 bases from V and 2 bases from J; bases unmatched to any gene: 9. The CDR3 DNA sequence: TGTGCCAGCAGCCTCATGACTAGCAGGACCTACGAGCAGTACTTC. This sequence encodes CASSLMTSRTYEQYF.

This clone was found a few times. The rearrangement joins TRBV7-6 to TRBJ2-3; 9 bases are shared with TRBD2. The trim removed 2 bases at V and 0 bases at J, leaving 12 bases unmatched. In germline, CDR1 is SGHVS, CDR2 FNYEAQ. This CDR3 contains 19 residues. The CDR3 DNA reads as TGTGCCAGCAGCTTACGGTTCGTCTCTAGCGGGATGAGCACAGATACGCAGTATTTT. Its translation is CASSLRFVSSGMSTDTQYF.

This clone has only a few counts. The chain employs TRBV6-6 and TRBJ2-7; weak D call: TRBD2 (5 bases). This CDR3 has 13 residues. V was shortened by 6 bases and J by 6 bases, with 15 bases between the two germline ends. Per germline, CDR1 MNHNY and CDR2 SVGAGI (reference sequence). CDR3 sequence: CASRVMDFSEQYF. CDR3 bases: TGTGCCAGCAGGGTAATGGACTTTTCCGAGCAGTACTTC.

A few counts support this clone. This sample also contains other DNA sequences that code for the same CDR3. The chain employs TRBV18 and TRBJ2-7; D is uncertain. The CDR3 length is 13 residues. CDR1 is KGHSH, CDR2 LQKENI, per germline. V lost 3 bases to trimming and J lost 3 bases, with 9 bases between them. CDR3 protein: CASSPDRHYEQYF. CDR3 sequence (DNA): TGTGCCAGCTCACCCGACCGACACTACGAGCAGTACTTC.

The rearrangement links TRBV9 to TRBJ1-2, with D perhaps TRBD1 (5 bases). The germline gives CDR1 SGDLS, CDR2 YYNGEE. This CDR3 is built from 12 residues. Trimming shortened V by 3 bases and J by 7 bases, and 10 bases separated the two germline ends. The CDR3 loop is CASSAGRTGYTF. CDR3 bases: TGTGCCAGCAGCGCAGGGAGGACTGGCTACACCTTC. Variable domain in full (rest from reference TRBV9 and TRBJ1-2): DSGVTQTPKHLITATGQRVTLRCSPRSGDLSVYWYQQSLDQGLQFLIQYYNGEERAKGNILERFSAQQFPDLHSELNLSSLELGDSALYFCASSAGRTGYTFGSGTRLTVV.

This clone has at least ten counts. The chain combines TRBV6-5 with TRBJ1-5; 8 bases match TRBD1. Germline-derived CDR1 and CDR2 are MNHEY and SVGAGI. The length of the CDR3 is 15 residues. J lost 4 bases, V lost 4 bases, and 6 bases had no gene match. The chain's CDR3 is CASSSTGTGNQPQHF. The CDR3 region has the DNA TGTGCCAGCAGTTCCACCGGGACAGGTAATCAGCCCCAGCATTTT.

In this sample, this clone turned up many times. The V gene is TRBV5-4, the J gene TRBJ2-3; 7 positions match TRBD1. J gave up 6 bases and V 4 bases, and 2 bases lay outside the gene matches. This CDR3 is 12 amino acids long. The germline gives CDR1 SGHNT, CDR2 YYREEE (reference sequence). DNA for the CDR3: TGTGCCAGCAGCAAACAGGGGGATACGCAGTATTTT. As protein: CASSKQGDTQYF.

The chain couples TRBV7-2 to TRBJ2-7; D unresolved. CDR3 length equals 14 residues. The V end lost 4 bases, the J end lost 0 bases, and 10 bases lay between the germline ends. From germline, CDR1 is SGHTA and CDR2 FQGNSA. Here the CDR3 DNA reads TGTGCCAGCAGCTCAACATCCCTCTCCTACGAGCAGTACTTC. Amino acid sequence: CASSSTSLSYEQYF.

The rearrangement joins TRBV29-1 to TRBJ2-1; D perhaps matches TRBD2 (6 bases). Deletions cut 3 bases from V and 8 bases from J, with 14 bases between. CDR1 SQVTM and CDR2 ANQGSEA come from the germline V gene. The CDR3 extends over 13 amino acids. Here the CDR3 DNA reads TGCAGCGTTGATGAAACTAGCTTCGATGAGCAGTTCTTC. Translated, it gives CSVDETSFDEQFF.

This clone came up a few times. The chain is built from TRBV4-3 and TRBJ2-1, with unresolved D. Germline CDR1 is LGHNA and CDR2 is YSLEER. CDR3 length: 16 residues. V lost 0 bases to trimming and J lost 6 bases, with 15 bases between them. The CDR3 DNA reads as TGCGCCAGCAGCCAAGATTATGCCCGGCAGCCCAATGAGCAGTTCTTC. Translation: CASSQDYARQPNEQFF.

The CDR3, as DNA: TGTGCCAGCAGGAGCGGGAGACCAAAAAACATTCAGTACTTC. Translated: CASRSGRPKNIQYF. The chain uses TRBV6-5 and TRBJ2-4, with 8 bases matching TRBD2. V lost 6 bases and J lost 4; bases outside the gene matches: 5. There are 14 residues in the CDR3. The germline V gene encodes CDR1 MNHEY and CDR2 SVGAGI.